The rows below give T cell receptor beta chains drawn from one sample of a study of blood T cell repertoires in COVID-19. Method: immunoSEQ multiplex PCR; TCRdb's copy keeps in-frame clones and lacks some. The table records approximately 150,000 clones, over 70% of them present only once. Sequencing was done on a sample of peripheral blood. These receptors all come from a man between 65 and 85 years old who had recovered from COVID-19. Both conserved end residues are part of each CDR3. Fields, in order: V gene, D gene, J gene, clone size, CDR3 DNA, CDR3 protein. The D gene is left open where the match is weak. Clone size is given for some rows only: seen once, a few or many times, or a class if the clone is expanded.

TRBV7-8,TRBD2,TRBJ2-7,once,TGTGCCAGCAGCTTAGCTAGGACTAGCGGGAGCTACGAGCAGTACTTC,CASSLARTSGSYEQYF
TRBV6-1,NA,TRBJ1-5,NA,TGTGCCAGCAGTGATTACAATCAGCCCCAGCATTTT,CASSDYNQPQHF
TRBV4-1,TRBD1,TRBJ2-4,NA,TGCGCCAGCAGCCAAGTAGGGGGCAACACCAAAAACATTCAGTACTTC,CASSQVGGNTKNIQYF
TRBV5-1,TRBD2,TRBJ2-1,NA,TGCGCCAGCAGCTTGGCCCTAGCGGGAGATCATGAGCAGTTCTTC,CASSLALAGDHEQFF
TRBV2,TRBD1,TRBJ1-2,NA,TGTGCCAGCAGTGCCCAGGGGGCGGACGGCTACACCTTC,CASSAQGADGYTF
TRBV12-3/TRBV12-4,NA,TRBJ2-5,NA,TGTGCCAGCAGTTCCCCGGGGAAAGAGACCCAGTACTTC,CASSSPGKETQYF
TRBV6-6,TRBD1,TRBJ2-2,NA,TGTGCCAGCAGAAAGACAGGGGAGAACACCGGGGAGCTGTTTTTT,CASRKTGENTGELFF
TRBV6-6,TRBD1,TRBJ2-7,NA,TGTGCCAGCAGTTACCAGGGACAGTCAAAGTACTTC,CASSYQGQSKYF
TRBV3-1/TRBV3-2,NA,TRBJ2-1,NA,TGTGCCAGCAGCACTAGGTCGAATGAGCAGTTCTTC,CASSTRSNEQFF
TRBV28,NA,TRBJ1-5,once,TGTGCCAGCAGTTTTCAAGGGCAGGGCGGCAATCAGCCCCAGCATTTT,CASSFQGQGGNQPQHF
TRBV29-1,NA,TRBJ2-3,once,TGCAGCGTCGTCCAGGGATATTCAGATACGCAGTATTTT,CSVVQGYSDTQYF
TRBV6-5,NA,TRBJ2-5,NA,TGTGCCAGCAGCGAGAGGGCCCCGCGGGAGACCCAGTACTTC,CASSERAPRETQYF
TRBV7-9,NA,TRBJ2-1,NA,TGTGCCAGCAGCCCCCTAGGTGTAGACGAAACCAAGAATGAGCAGTTCTTC,CASSPLGVDETKNEQFF
TRBV10-3,NA,TRBJ1-2,NA,TGTGCCATCACTCCCGACAGCCGGGTTAGATATGGCTACACCTTC,CAITPDSRVRYGYTF
TRBV4-3,TRBD2,TRBJ2-7,NA,TGCGCCAGCAGCCAAGATGGCGGGGGAACCTACGAGCAGTACTTC,CASSQDGGGTYEQYF
TRBV19,TRBD2,TRBJ2-7,NA,TGTGCCAGTAGCCTAGCGGGTAGCTCCTACGAGCAGTACTTC,CASSLAGSSYEQYF
TRBV5-1,NA,TRBJ1-3,NA,TGCGCCAGCAGCCCGGAGGGCTTCTCTGGAAACACCATATATTTT,CASSPEGFSGNTIYF
TRBV7-8,TRBD1,TRBJ2-5,NA,TGTGCCAGCAGCGACCCGGACAGGCCCACAGAGACCCAGTACTTC,CASSDPDRPTETQYF
TRBV16,NA,TRBJ1-5,NA,TGTGCCAGCAGCCAATTGGGGGGGGAGCCCCAGCATTTT,CASSQLGGEPQHF
TRBV6-5,TRBD2,TRBJ2-1,once,TGTGCCAGCACTCCGTTACCTAGCGGATACAATGAGCAGTTCTTC,CASTPLPSGYNEQFF
TRBV27,TRBD2,TRBJ2-5,few,TGTGCCAGCTCTCCCCTTGGACTAGTAGGATCCGAGACCCAGTACTTC,CASSPLGLVGSETQYF
TRBV7-9,TRBD2,TRBJ2-7,NA,TGTGCCAGCAGCTCCCCGGAGGGAGGGATCTACGAGCAGTACTTC,CASSSPEGGIYEQYF
TRBV6-5,TRBD1,TRBJ1-5,NA,TGTGCCAGCGGACAGGGGGGGGTCACGAATCAGCCCCAGCATTTT,CASGQGGVTNQPQHF
TRBV5-1,NA,TRBJ1-1,NA,TGCGCCAGCAGCTTGGCCGGTACCTCTCGATCTTTCTTT,CASSLAGTSRSFF
TRBV7-9,TRBD2,TRBJ2-7,NA,TGTGCCAGCAGCTTAGTTGTGTCGCGGGAGTTGGCCCTCGAGCAGTACTTC,CASSLVVSRELALEQYF
TRBV3-1/TRBV3-2,TRBD1,TRBJ1-5,NA,TGTGCCAGCGGGGACAGGAGCAATCAGCCCCAGCATTTT,CASGDRSNQPQHF
TRBV5-1,NA,TRBJ2-7,NA,TGCGCCAGCAGCTTGGAGGGGGTTCACGAGCAGTACTTC,CASSLEGVHEQYF
TRBV5-1,NA,TRBJ1-2,NA,TGCGCCAGCAGCTTGAGGCAGGGTGGGTCCTACGGCTACACCTTC,CASSLRQGGSYGYTF
TRBV4-1,TRBD1,TRBJ1-2,NA,TGCGCCAGCAGCCAAGGACAGGGGGGTAAAATTTACTATGGCTACACCTTC,CASSQGQGGKIYYGYTF
TRBV30,NA,TRBJ1-2,few,TGTGCCTGGAGTGTTATGGGGGCCCTGAACTATGGCTACACCTTC,CAWSVMGALNYGYTF
TRBV18,NA,TRBJ1-4,NA,TGTGCCAGCTCACCCACCGCGGGACCCGAGGAAAAACTGTTTTTT,CASSPTAGPEEKLFF
TRBV29-1,TRBD1,TRBJ2-2,NA,TGCAGCGTCAGGACAGGGAACACCGGGGAGCTGTTTTTT,CSVRTGNTGELFF
TRBV11-2,NA,TRBJ1-1,few,TGTGCCAGCAGCCCTACCCCAGGTAGGGAAGCTTTCTTT,CASSPTPGREAFF
TRBV27,TRBD1,TRBJ2-4,NA,TGTGCCAGCAGCTCTTTCGGGACAGGGAAAAACATTCAGTACTTC,CASSSFGTGKNIQYF
TRBV28,TRBD2,TRBJ2-7,NA,TGTGCCAGCAGCCCCTTACCTAGCGGGAGGACGTGGGAGCAGTACTTC,CASSPLPSGRTWEQYF
TRBV7-9,TRBD2,TRBJ2-7,NA,TGTGCCAGCAGCCCGGGACTAGCGGGAGCTTACGAGCAGTACTTC,CASSPGLAGAYEQYF
TRBV7-9,NA,TRBJ1-2,NA,TGTGCCAGCAGCTTAGCTGGCGGGGCGAAGGGCTACACCTTC,CASSLAGGAKGYTF
TRBV11-2,NA,TRBJ2-3,NA,TGTGCCAGCAGCTTAGAAGTGAGGGGCAGGGGCTTCACAGATACGCAGTATTTT,CASSLEVRGRGFTDTQYF
TRBV7-2,NA,TRBJ2-2,NA,TGTGCCAGCAGCTTAGCGGGAGCCTACACCGGGGAGCTGTTTTTT,CASSLAGAYTGELFF
TRBV5-1,NA,TRBJ2-5,NA,TGCGCCAGCAGCTTCCAAGGGGAACAAGAGACCCAGTACTTC,CASSFQGEQETQYF
TRBV7-9,TRBD2,TRBJ2-3,NA,TGTGCCAGCAGCCGTGGACTAGCGGGAATTAGCACAGATACGCAGTATTTT,CASSRGLAGISTDTQYF
TRBV5-4,TRBD2,TRBJ2-1,NA,TGTGCCAGCAGCCGAACTACGGGAGGGCTAGCGGGAGTTCGATCATGGTTCTTC,CASSRTTGGLAGVRSWFF
TRBV6-5,NA,TRBJ2-7,NA,TGTGCCAGCAGTCCCAGGGGAGCGGTAGACGAGCAGTACTTC,CASSPRGAVDEQYF
TRBV7-3,NA,TRBJ2-1,NA,TGTGCCAGCAGCTTAAGCGGAGGGTCCTACAATGAGCAGTTCTTC,CASSLSGGSYNEQFF
TRBV5-1,NA,TRBJ2-7,few,TGCGCCAGCAGACTTAGGGGGGGTCAGGCTTACGAGCAGTACTTC,CASRLRGGQAYEQYF
TRBV5-1,TRBD1,TRBJ2-3,NA,TGCGCCAGCAGCTCTCAGGGGGCCGGTACGCAGTATTTT,CASSSQGAGTQYF
TRBV11-2,NA,TRBJ1-2,NA,TGTGCCAGCAGCTTAGCGGGGGGATATGGCTACACCTTC,CASSLAGGYGYTF
TRBV11-3,NA,TRBJ1-3,once,TGTGCCAGCAGCTCACCGCGGGGGGCAGATGGAAACACCATATATTTT,CASSSPRGADGNTIYF
TRBV27,TRBD2,TRBJ2-7,NA,TGTGCCAGCAGTCACGGACTAGTCTACGAGCAGTACTTC,CASSHGLVYEQYF
TRBV5-6,TRBD2,TRBJ2-3,NA,TGTGCCAGCAGCCTTAGCGGGAGTGGAGATACGCAGTATTTT,CASSLSGSGDTQYF